This entry lists 5 T cell receptor beta chains sequenced from one sample in a study of T cells expressing NK-cell markers. For each CDR3 protein, TCRdb gives one entry from its re-call of the 5' RACE reads, without DNA. This sample contains 350,000 to 400,000 distinct CDR3 sequences. Sequences were obtained from blood T cells: a sorted CD56 or NKG2C T cell subset, CD4+ or CD8+ T cells, or bulk PBMC T cells (not recorded which). These receptor sequences come from a woman between 45 and 65 years old in good health.

The V call is TRBV10-2, the J call TRBJ2-5; TCRdb indicates TRBD2, and absent DNA this call remains unverified. Germline loops: CDR1 WSHSY, CDR2 SAAADI. The CDR3 has 16 residues. The CDR3 region is CASSDMEGTAQETQYF.

The chain couples TRBV27 to TRBJ2-1; TCRdb lists TRBD2, though no DNA is available to test this call. The CDR3 covers 16 residues. The V gene's germline CDR1 is MNHEY and CDR2 SMNVEV (reference sequence). CDR3 sequence reads: CASSRPGTVSYNEQFF.

V gene TRBV20-1 combines with J gene TRBJ2-2; the D call from TCRdb, TRBD2, cannot be confirmed without DNA. The CDR3 has 11 residues. Germline CDR1 and CDR2: DFQATT and SNEGSKA (reference sequence). The CDR3 loop is CSAPLAGELFF.

This chain joins TRBV2 and TRBJ2-5; TCRdb returns TRBD2, unconfirmable since there is no DNA. Germline assignment: CDR1 SNHLY and CDR2 FYNNEI. The CDR3 runs to 14 residues. This chain's CDR3 is CASSETSGIKTQYF.

The genes are TRBV6-5 and TRBJ1-2; TCRdb's assignment of TRBD1 cannot be checked, as there is no DNA. The CDR3 totals 18 residues. Germline CDR1 is MNHEY and CDR2 is SVGAGI. The CDR3 sequence is CASSYSRQGARANYGYTF.